The 26 T cell receptor beta chains below all came from one sample that was sequenced in a study of T-cell memory formation after mild COVID-19. Via MiXCR, TCRdb re-called the 5' RACE reads, giving one row per CDR3 protein. Of fewer than 400,000 distinct CDR3 sequences listed, 10% to 15% are singletons. The sample comprised PBMCs or a T cell subset sorted from them (not recorded which). These receptors were obtained from a man younger than 35 who had mild COVID-19 (a few samples of this study predate the infection). Cell type and time point are not known.

The chain is built from TRBV5-1 and TRBJ2-5; 7 nucleotides align to TRBD1. Per germline, CDR1 SGHRS and CDR2 YFSETQ. V gave up 4 bases and J gave up 0 bases; unmatched junction bases: 6. The CDR3 has 15 amino acids. CDR3 sequence (DNA): TGCGCCAGCAGCGACCGGACAGGCGACCAAGAGACCCAGTACTTC. It is translated as CASSDRTGDQETQYF. The entire variable domain, with the rest obtained from reference TRBV5-1 and TRBJ2-5, is as follows: KAGVTQTPRYLIKTRGQQVTLSCSPISGHRSVSWYQQTPGQGLQFLFEYFSETQRNKGNFPGRFSGRQFSNSRSEMNVSTLELGDSALYLCASSDRTGDQETQYFGPGTRLLVL.

For this clonotype: Likely a read error: the CDR3 ends without its conserved phenylalanine or tryptophan. Because the CDR3's place on the DNA is in doubt, the DNA is left out and the CDR3 is given as listed by TCRdb. The chain uses TRBV15 and TRBJ2-3; TRBD2 was called by the table and not checked on the DNA. The germline gives CDR1 LNHNV, CDR2 YYDKDF (reference sequence). The CDR3 length is 13 residues, termini included. The CDR3 region is CATSRDLSGGSGL.

This clonotype has a count of ten or more. This rearrangement joins TRBV7-9 to TRBJ2-2; perhaps TRBD2 as D (5 bases). V was clipped by 5 bases and J by 3 bases, with 10 bases between them. Germline V gene data show CDR1 as SEHNR and CDR2 as FQNEAQ (reference sequence). The CDR3 spans 14 residues. The CDR3 sequence: CASSAGVYTGELFF. The DNA for the CDR3 is TGTGCCAGCAGCGCGGGTGTTTACACCGGGGAGCTGTTTTTT.

This clonotype occurred many times. The J gene is TRBJ2-2, the V gene TRBV5-1, with 8 bases fitting TRBD2. The CDR3 has 15 residues. CDR1 is SGHRS, CDR2 YFSETQ, per germline. V gave up 4 bases and J gave up 1 base; unmatched junction bases: 3. CDR3 region: CASSRSGVNTGELFF. The CDR3 DNA sequence: TGCGCCAGCAGCCGTAGCGGGGTGAACACCGGGGAGCTGTTTTTT.

CDR3 sequence (DNA): TGCAGTGCACCTTGGACCGGGGAGCTGTTTTTT. Protein sequence: CSAPWTGELFF. The rearrangement uses TRBV20-1 and TRBJ2-2; no definite D call. This CDR3 region has 11 residues. V was shortened by 6 bases and J by 5 bases, with 7 bases between the two germline ends. Germline lookup yields CDR1 DFQATT and CDR2 SNEGSKA (reference sequence).

At least ten counts were recorded for this clonotype. The chain joins TRBV6-5 to TRBJ1-1; no reliable D call. The CDR3 has 13 residues. The ends were cut back, 0 bases at V and 4 bases at J, with 6 bases in the middle. Germline V gene lookup returns CDR1 MNHEY and CDR2 SVGAGI. CDR3 nucleotides: TGTGCCAGCAGTTACTCGGTCGGCACTGAAGCTTTCTTT. It codes for CASSYSVGTEAFF.

This chain uses TRBV7-2 with TRBJ2-5; D is undetermined. The CDR3 has 11 residues. Trimming removed 8 bases from V and 5 bases from J, with 9 bases in between. The germline V gene has CDR1 SGHTA and CDR2 FQGNSA. The CDR3 spells CASRLGETQYF. As DNA, the CDR3 is TGTGCCAGCCGTTTGGGGGAGACCCAGTACTTC. The full variable domain, with the rest looked up from reference TRBV7-2 and TRBJ2-5, is GAGVSQSPSNKVTEKGKDVELRCDPISGHTALYWYRQSLGQGLEFLIYFQGNSAPDKSGLPSDRFSAERTGGSVSTLTIQRTQQEDSAVYLCASRLGETQYFGPGTRLLVL.

This clonotype was seen a handful of times. The chain uses TRBV9 and TRBJ1-5; D might be TRBD1 (6 bases). Trimming cost V 3 bases and J 8 bases, with 15 bases left between them. This CDR3 has 14 amino acids. Germline values: CDR1 SGDLS, CDR2 YYNGEE. The CDR3 loop reads CASSADTGLEPQHF. For the CDR3, the DNA is TGTGCCAGCAGCGCAGATACAGGGTTGGAGCCCCAGCATTTT.

This clonotype occurred a few times. The V and J genes are TRBV6-2 or TRBV6-3 and TRBJ2-1, with a possible D match to TRBD1 (5 bases). This CDR3 is 15 amino acids long. Trimming pared 8 bases from V and 8 bases from J, leaving 22 bases between. CDR1 is MNHEY and CDR2 is SVGEGT in the germline V gene. CDR3 region: CASQIQGGDWDEQFF. In nucleotides, the CDR3 is TGTGCCAGCCAGATCCAGGGTGGAGATTGGGATGAGCAGTTCTTC.

This rearrangement joins TRBV30 to TRBJ1-2, with a possible D match to TRBD1 (5 bases). The CDR3 totals 12 residues. Germline V gives CDR1 GTSNPN, CDR2 SVGIG (reference sequence). Trimming left V 8 bases short and J 3 bases short, with 13 bases between. CDR3 protein: CARDRGHYGYTF. Written as DNA, the CDR3 is TGTGCCCGGGACCGAGGCCACTATGGCTACACCTTC.

Only a few counts were recorded for this clonotype. This chain uses TRBV20-1 with TRBJ2-7; D is unresolved. V gave up 2 bases and J gave up 3 bases, with 11 bases separating them. Germline CDR1 is DFQATT and CDR2 is SNEGSKA (reference sequence). The CDR3 is 13 residues long. CDR3 in DNA: TGCAGTGCTAGATCGGATCACTTCTACGAGCAGTACTTC. Translation: CSARSDHFYEQYF.

This clonotype appeared a few times. The chain combines TRBV5-1 with TRBJ1-1, with a possible D match to TRBD1 (6 bases). The ends were cut back, 3 bases at V and 4 bases at J, with 10 bases in the middle. The CDR3 extends over 13 amino acids. Germline V gene sequence: CDR1 SGHRS, CDR2 YFSETQ. This chain's CDR3 is CASSYGQSTEAFF. The DNA of the CDR3 is TGCGCCAGCAGCTACGGACAGTCCACTGAAGCTTTCTTT.

J is TRBJ2-1 and V is TRBV10-3, with TRBD2 identical over 8 bases. V lost 10 bases and J lost 4; bases outside the gene matches: 6. The length of the CDR3 is 13 residues. From germline, CDR1 is ENHRY and CDR2 SYGVKD. The CDR3, as DNA: TGTGCCACCCGGGGGGGGGCTTACAATGAGCAGTTCTTC. Its protein is CATRGGAYNEQFF.

The V and J genes are TRBV4-3 and TRBJ2-7, with TRBD2 matching 9 bases. Germline CDR1 reads LGHNA; CDR2 reads YSLEER. Unmatched junction bases numbered 12, after V lost 3 bases and J lost 3 bases. The CDR3 runs to 17 residues. As DNA, the CDR3 is TGCGCCAGCAGCCACCGACTAGCGGAACAAGCCCACTACGAGCAGTACTTC. This codes for CASSHRLAEQAHYEQYF.

The gene calls are TRBV29-1 and TRBJ1-3; D is unclear. Germline V gives CDR1 SQVTM, CDR2 ANQGSEA. The CDR3 consists of 13 residues. CDR3 residues: CSYTYIFGNTIYF. The CDR3 DNA reads as TGCAGTTACACCTACATTTTTGGAAACACCATATATTTT.

This clonotype turned up a few times. The chain recombines TRBV20-1 with TRBJ2-7; 7 nucleotides agree with TRBD1. Germline CDR1 reads DFQATT; CDR2 reads SNEGSKA (reference sequence). The junction had 4 bases not matched to a gene; V was cut back by 1 base and J by 4 bases. The CDR3 spans 13 residues. CDR3 sequence: CSARGQGMYEQYV. The CDR3, as DNA: TGCAGTGCTAGAGGACAGGGAATGTACGAGCAGTACGTC.

At least ten counts were recorded for this clonotype. The genes are TRBV5-1 and TRBJ2-3; D is undetermined. Germline V gene lookup returns CDR1 SGHRS and CDR2 YFSETQ. The CDR3 totals 12 residues. Trimming pared 5 bases from V and 5 bases from J, leaving 9 bases between. In nucleotides, the CDR3 is TGCGCCAGCAGAGAAGGGCTAGATACGCAGTATTTT. This encodes CASREGLDTQYF.

The sample holds a few counts of this clonotype. The rearrangement uses TRBV7-6 and TRBJ1-1, with D perhaps matching TRBD1 (6 bases). This CDR3 is 15 amino acids long. CDR1 is SGHVS, CDR2 FNYEAQ, per germline. V lost 6 bases and J 3 bases, leaving 17 bases between the germline ends. DNA for the CDR3: TGTGCCAGCAGGAAACAGGGACCCCGGGACACTGAAGCTTTCTTT. Its translation: CASRKQGPRDTEAFF.

The CDR3 is CASSQTRTYEQYF. CDR3 sequence (DNA): TGTGCCAGCAGCCAGACACGGACCTACGAGCAGTACTTC. The chain employs TRBV4-2 and TRBJ2-7, with D unresolved. CDR3 length equals 13 residues. The V end lost 3 bases, the J end lost 2 bases, and 8 bases lay between the germline ends. Germline CDR1 and CDR2: LGHNA and YNFKEQ.

This clonotype has just a few counts. V and J are TRBV7-2 and TRBJ1-2; no clear D. The CDR3 totals 13 residues. V lost 5 bases and J lost 4, with 11 bases in between. The germline CDR1 and CDR2 sequences are SGHTA and FQGNSA. In DNA, the CDR3 is TGTGCCAGCAGCCCGGACGCCACCTATGGCTACACCTTC. Its translation is CASSPDATYGYTF.

About this clonotype: Mismatch with germline at one junction end may stem from a read error. The gene calls are TRBV25-1 and TRBJ2-7; 11 bases map to TRBD1. The CDR3 is 14 amino acids. CDR1 is MGHDK, CDR2 SYGVNS, per germline. The CDR3 DNA is TGTGCCACCAGTGGGGACAGGGGGTCCTACGAGCAGTACTTC. It encodes CATSGDRGSYEQYF.

The rearrangement links TRBV4-2 to TRBJ2-1, with TRBD2 matching 10 bases. Germline V gives CDR1 LGHNA, CDR2 YNFKEQ. V lost 2 bases and J lost 4; bases outside the gene matches: 2. CDR3 size: 15 residues. The CDR3 coding sequence is TGTGCCAGCAGCCAATTACTAGCGGGGTACAATGAGCAGTTCTTC. Translation: CASSQLLAGYNEQFF.

The CDR3 is CASSASGRNTEAFF. CDR3 in DNA: TGTGCCAGCAGCGCCTCGGGCAGGAACACTGAAGCTTTCTTT. This rearrangement joins TRBV9 to TRBJ1-1; D is unresolved. V gave up 3 bases and J gave up 1 base, with 10 bases separating them. Germline-derived CDR1 and CDR2 are SGDLS and YYNGEE. There are 14 residues in the CDR3.

The J gene is TRBJ1-1, the V gene TRBV12-3 or TRBV12-4; 7 bases align to TRBD1. V gave up 3 bases and J gave up 5 bases; unmatched junction bases: 3. The CDR3 is made up of 13 amino acids. This CDR3 reads CASSFTGETEAFF. The CDR3 nucleotides are TGTGCCAGCAGTTTTACAGGGGAGACTGAAGCTTTCTTT.

This clonotype was recorded a few times. V gene TRBV7-6 combines with J gene TRBJ2-7; the match to TRBD2 covers 10 bases. Per germline, CDR1 SGHVS and CDR2 FNYEAQ. This CDR3 has 14 amino acids. Germline trimming cut 7 bases from V and 4 bases from J; bases unmatched to any gene: 7. CDR3 coding DNA: TGTGCCAGCACCTCACCGGGACTAGCGTACGAGCAGTACTTC. As protein: CASTSPGLAYEQYF.

This clonotype came up a few times. The rearrangement uses TRBV6-6 and TRBJ1-1; 9 positions match TRBD1. The V and J ends lost 5 bases and 1 base, in that order; junction bases with no gene match: 5. The CDR3 is made up of 15 amino acids. CDR1 MNHNY and CDR2 SVGAGI come from the germline V gene (reference sequence). CDR3 amino acids: CASSHSDRGNTEAFF. In DNA, the CDR3 is TGTGCCAGCAGTCATTCGGACAGGGGGAACACTGAAGCTTTCTTT.